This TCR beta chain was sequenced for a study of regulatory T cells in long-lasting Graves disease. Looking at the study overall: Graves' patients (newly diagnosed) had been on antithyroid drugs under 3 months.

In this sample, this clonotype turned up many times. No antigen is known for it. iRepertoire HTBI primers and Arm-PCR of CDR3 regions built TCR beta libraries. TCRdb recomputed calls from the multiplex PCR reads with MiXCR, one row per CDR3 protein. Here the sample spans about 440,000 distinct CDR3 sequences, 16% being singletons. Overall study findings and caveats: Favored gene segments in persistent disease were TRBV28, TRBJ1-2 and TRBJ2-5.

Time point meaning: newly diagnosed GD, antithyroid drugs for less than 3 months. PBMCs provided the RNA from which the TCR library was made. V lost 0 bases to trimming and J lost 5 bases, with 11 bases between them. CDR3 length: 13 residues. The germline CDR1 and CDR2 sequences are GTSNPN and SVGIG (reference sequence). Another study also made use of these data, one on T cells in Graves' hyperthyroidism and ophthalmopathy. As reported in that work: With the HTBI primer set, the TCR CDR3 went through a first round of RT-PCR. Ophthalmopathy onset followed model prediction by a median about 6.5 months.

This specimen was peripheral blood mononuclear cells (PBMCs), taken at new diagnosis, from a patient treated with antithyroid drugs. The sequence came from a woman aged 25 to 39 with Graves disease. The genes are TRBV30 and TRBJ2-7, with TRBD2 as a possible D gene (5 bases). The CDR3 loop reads CAWSVGDKNEQYF. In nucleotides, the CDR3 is TGTGCCTGGAGTGTGGGAGACAAGAACGAGCAGTACTTC.